A single sample is the source of the 29 T cell receptor beta chains below, sequenced in a study of cytomegalovirus exposure and HLA in healthy donors. Both 60 Vbeta primers and 13 Jbeta primers went into the PCR. Clones were sequenced by immunoSEQ multiplex PCR, and TCRdb holds only the in-frame ones, with some missing. The sample yields around 150,000 clones, around 80% seen once. Sequencing was performed on PBMCs. The receptors here all came from a woman younger than 30 in good health and CMV-seronegative.

The V call is TRBV9, the J call TRBJ2-3; a possible D gene is TRBD1 (6 bases). Trimming shortened V by 4 bases and J by 0 bases, and 15 bases separated the two germline ends. The CDR3 totals 16 residues. Germline CDR1 is SGDLS and CDR2 is YYNGEE. This CDR3 reads CASSPTGSSSTDTQYF. The CDR3 coding sequence is TGTGCCAGCAGCCCAACAGGGAGCTCTAGCACAGATACGCAGTATTTT.

This chain connects TRBV6-5 to TRBJ1-1; D gene uncertain. Trimming stripped 5 bases from V and 3 bases from J, with 10 bases between. CDR3 size: 13 residues. In germline, CDR1 is MNHEY, CDR2 SVGAGI. The chain's CDR3 is CASSEEGDTEAFF. DNA of the CDR3: TGTGCCAGCAGTGAAGAGGGCGACACTGAAGCTTTCTTT.

The V gene is TRBV10-3, the J gene TRBJ1-5, with 10 bases that match TRBD1. Trimming removed 11 bases from V and 5 bases from J; junction bases left unmatched: 6. The V gene's germline CDR1 is ENHRY and CDR2 SYGVKD. CDR3 size: 13 residues. The CDR3 DNA reads as TGTGCCTCTGCCGGACAGGGGGATCAGCCCCAGCATTTT. Residues: CASAGQGDQPQHF.

The chain joins TRBV18 to TRBJ1-3; 8 bases are shared with TRBD1. The germline CDR1 and CDR2 sequences are KGHSH and LQKENI. The CDR3 runs to 16 residues. The trim removed 4 bases at V and 2 bases at J, leaving 7 bases unmatched. CDR3: CASSRTGSGPGNTIYF. CDR3 bases: TGTGCCAGCTCACGGACAGGGAGCGGGCCTGGAAACACCATATATTTT.

J is TRBJ1-3 and V is TRBV11-2; weak D call: TRBD1 (6 bases). Per the germline V gene, CDR1 is SGHAT and CDR2 is FQNNGV. This CDR3 is 15 amino acids long. Between the trimmed V and J ends, which lost 5 bases and 4 bases, there was a span of 15 bases. The CDR3 sequence: CASSINRDSGNTIYF. The CDR3 DNA is TGTGCCAGCAGCATTAACAGGGATTCGGGAAACACCATATATTTT.

The rearrangement links TRBV6-1 to TRBJ2-7; D ambiguous. Germline V gene sequence: CDR1 MNHNS, CDR2 SASEGT. Trimming took 9 bases from V and 4 from J, leaving 22 bases between them. The CDR3 sequence is 15 residues long. The CDR3 DNA reads TGTGCCAGTATTTACAAGCAGAAGGCGGCATACGAGCAGTACTTC. It translates to CASIYKQKAAYEQYF.

This clone was seen just once. The V and J genes are TRBV28 and TRBJ1-2; 7 nucleotides align to TRBD1. The CDR3 runs 15 residues. Germline CDR1 MDHEN, CDR2 SYDVKM. Losses at the gene ends were 4 bases for V and 6 bases for J; bases not matched to a gene: 11. DNA for the CDR3: TGTGCCAGCAGTTCTCCGAAGAAAGACAGGGATGGCTACACCTTC. Translating it yields CASSSPKKDRDGYTF.

The chain is built from TRBV11-3 and TRBJ1-1; D remains unclear. From germline, CDR1 is SGHNT and CDR2 YENEEA. Deletions cut 4 bases from V and 2 bases from J, with 8 bases between. The CDR3 length is 13 residues. CDR3: CASSWRGNTEAFF. The CDR3 bases are TGTGCCAGCAGCTGGCGGGGAAACACTGAAGCTTTCTTT.

The chain links TRBV6-5 to TRBJ1-2; 7 bases fit TRBD1. The germline V gene has CDR1 MNHEY and CDR2 SVGAGI. The V and J ends lost 8 bases and 4 bases, in that order; junction bases with no gene match: 7. The CDR3 is made up of 13 amino acids. Here the CDR3 reads CASRRDSLYGYTF. CDR3 bases: TGTGCCAGCCGCCGGGACAGCCTCTATGGCTACACCTTC.

This chain joins TRBV6-6 and TRBJ1-2, with D unresolved. Germline values: CDR1 MNHNY, CDR2 SVGAGI (reference sequence). V was trimmed by 2 bases and J by 9 bases, leaving 4 bases between them. The CDR3 contains 10 residues. CDR3 protein: CASSYERYTF. In DNA form, the CDR3 reads TGTGCCAGCAGTTACGAGCGCTACACCTTC.

In DNA form, the CDR3 reads TGTGCCAGCTATGAGAGGACTGAAGCTTTCTTT. Its translation is CASYERTEAFF. The chain recombines TRBV25-1 with TRBJ1-1; D is unclear. This CDR3 has 11 amino acids. Between the trimmed V and J ends, which lost 8 bases and 5 bases, there was a span of 9 bases. Germline V gives CDR1 MGHDK, CDR2 SYGVNS. The full variable domain, completed using reference TRBV25-1 and TRBJ1-1, is EADIYQTPRYLVIGTGKKITLECSQTMGHDKMYWYQQDPGMELHLIHYSYGVNSTEKGDLSSESTVSRIRTEHFPLTLESARPSHTSQYLCASYERTEAFFGQGTRLTVV.

The chain joins TRBV27 to TRBJ1-1, with 7 bases that match TRBD1. Germline V gene lookup returns CDR1 MNHEY and CDR2 SMNVEV (reference sequence). J lost 4 bases, V lost 8 bases, and 7 bases had no gene match. The CDR3 has 13 residues. The CDR3 nucleotides read TGTGCCAGCGCCACAGCAGGGGGCACTGAAGCTTTCTTT. Translation: CASATAGGTEAFF.

V and J are TRBV5-1 and TRBJ1-4; a weak D match, TRBD1 (5 bases). The germline gives CDR1 SGHRS, CDR2 YFSETQ. V lost 4 bases, J lost 5 bases, and 18 bases lay in between. The CDR3 sequence is 16 residues long. The CDR3 DNA reads TGCGCCAGCAGCACCTCCGTGGGGCTTCCAAATGAAAAACTGTTTTTT. This codes for CASSTSVGLPNEKLFF. Full variable domain (missing parts from reference TRBV5-1 and TRBJ1-4): KAGVTQTPRYLIKTRGQQVTLSCSPISGHRSVSWYQQTPGQGLQFLFEYFSETQRNKGNFPGRFSGRQFSNSRSEMNVSTLELGDSALYLCASSTSVGLPNEKLFFGSGTQLSVL.

This clone was observed a handful of times. This chain's CDR3 is CASRAGDTRDGYTF. The DNA for the CDR3 is TGTGCCAGCAGAGCAGGGGACACCCGGGATGGCTACACCTTC. This chain connects TRBV6-1 to TRBJ1-2; TRBD1 is a possible D gene (6 bases). V shed 6 bases and J shed 6 bases, with 17 bases lying between them. There are 14 residues in the CDR3. Germline lookup yields CDR1 MNHNS and CDR2 SASEGT.

This clone was seen a few times. V is TRBV29-1 and J is TRBJ2-2, with 7 bases that match TRBD1. With V trimmed by 6 bases and J by 2 bases, 6 bases remained unmatched. CDR1 and CDR2 from the germline V gene are SQVTM and ANQGSEA. The CDR3 loop spans 14 amino acids. CDR3 nucleotide sequence: TGCAGCGTGCCAGACAGGGCAAACACCGGGGAGCTGTTTTTT. It is translated as CSVPDRANTGELFF.

The chain has TRBV6-6 and TRBJ1-1; 7 bases agree with TRBD1. CDR3 size: 15 residues. CDR1 and CDR2 (germline): MNHNY, SVGAGI (reference sequence). Unmatched junction bases numbered 8, after V lost 5 bases and J lost 2 bases. The CDR3 here is CASSTWDSKNTEAFF. As DNA, the CDR3 is TGTGCCAGCAGTACCTGGGACAGCAAAAACACTGAAGCTTTCTTT.

This clone has a single count. This rearrangement joins TRBV5-6 to TRBJ2-7; weak D call: TRBD1 (6 bases). V was clipped by 5 bases and J by 1 base, with 10 bases between them. Germline-derived CDR1 and CDR2 are SGHDT and YYEEEE. The CDR3 is made up of 13 amino acids. CDR3 residues: CASSTGPSYEQYF. CDR3 DNA sequence: TGTGCCAGCAGTACAGGGCCATCCTACGAGCAGTACTTC.

The chain carries TRBV7-2 and TRBJ1-4; 7 bases align to TRBD1. The V gene end was trimmed by 2 bases and the J gene end by 10 bases; junction bases not matched to a gene: 7. The CDR3 is 14 residues long. The germline gives CDR1 SGHTA, CDR2 FQGNSA. The CDR3 DNA reads TGTGCCAGCAGCTTAAGACAGGGTGGGTCAAAACTGTTTTTT. This gives the protein CASSLRQGGSKLFF.

This clone occurred a few times. V usage is TRBV7-9 and J usage is TRBJ1-5; possibly TRBD1 for D (5 bases). Trimming removed 1 base at V and 0 bases at J, with 7 bases between. From germline, CDR1 is SEHNR and CDR2 FQNEAQ (reference sequence). The CDR3 spans 15 residues. The CDR3 is CASSLEGDSNQPQHF. CDR3 nucleotide sequence: TGTGCCAGCAGCTTAGAAGGGGATAGCAATCAGCCCCAGCATTTT.

The chain links TRBV19 to TRBJ2-3, with D hard to call. Per germline, CDR1 LNHDA and CDR2 SQIVND (reference sequence). V was shortened by 4 bases and J by 3 bases, with 2 bases between the two germline ends. The CDR3 is made up of 11 amino acids. The CDR3 region has the DNA TGTGCCAGTAGTACTACAGATACGCAGTATTTT. It yields the protein CASSTTDTQYF.

J is TRBJ2-7 and V is TRBV7-9; perhaps TRBD2 as D (6 bases). The germline V gene encodes CDR1 SEHNR and CDR2 FQNEAQ (reference sequence). Trimming left V 1 base short and J 4 bases short, with 20 bases between. The CDR3 covers 17 residues. DNA for the CDR3: TGTGCCAGCAGCTTAGTAGGGGCGGGGCTGTCCCCTTACGAGCAGTACTTC. It codes for CASSLVGAGLSPYEQYF.

The V and J genes are TRBV5-4 and TRBJ2-3; a possible D gene is TRBD2 (6 bases). This CDR3 region has 15 residues. V lost 4 bases and J 1 base, leaving 13 bases between the germline ends. Germline CDR1 and CDR2: SGHNT and YYREEE (reference sequence). DNA of the CDR3: TGTGCCAGCAGCCGCGACACGGGGGGCACAGATACGCAGTATTTT. It yields the protein CASSRDTGGTDTQYF. The whole variable domain, remainder taken from reference TRBV5-4 and TRBJ2-3, is ETGVTQSPTHLIKTRGQQVTLRCSSQSGHNTVSWYQQALGQGPQFIFQYYREEENGRGNFPPRFSGLQFPNYSSELNVNALELDDSALYLCASSRDTGGTDTQYFGPGTRLTVL.

The chain links TRBV18 to TRBJ1-3; weak D call: TRBD1 (5 bases). The CDR3 is 16 amino acids. Per the germline V gene, CDR1 is KGHSH and CDR2 is LQKENI. V gave up 6 bases and J gave up 0 bases, with 15 bases separating them. The chain's CDR3 is CASSPIDSASGNTIYF. CDR3 bases: TGTGCCAGCTCTCCGATCGACAGCGCCTCTGGAAACACCATATATTTT.

V usage is TRBV4-1 and J usage is TRBJ2-5; D may be TRBD2 (7 bases). With the DNA end fitting TRBJ2-7 better, the J assignment may be wrong. Per germline, CDR1 MGHRA and CDR2 YSYEKL. The CDR3 covers 17 residues. This CDR3 reads CASSQSFGGRLSIEQYF. CDR3 nucleotides: TGCGCCAGCAGCCAGTCCTTCGGGGGGCGTCTTTCGATCGAGCAGTACTTC.

The chain carries TRBV5-1 and TRBJ2-5, with TRBD1 as a possible D gene (6 bases). Germline CDR1 and CDR2: SGHRS and YFSETQ. Between the trimmed V and J ends, which lost 3 bases and 4 bases, there was a span of 16 bases. This CDR3 comprises 15 residues. The CDR3 sequence: CASSSPFSRGETQYF. The CDR3 nucleotides are TGCGCCAGCAGCTCACCTTTTAGCAGGGGAGAGACCCAGTACTTC. Supplemented by reference TRBV5-1 and TRBJ2-5, the full variable domain reads KAGVTQTPRYLIKTRGQQVTLSCSPISGHRSVSWYQQTPGQGLQFLFEYFSETQRNKGNFPGRFSGRQFSNSRSEMNVSTLELGDSALYLCASSSPFSRGETQYFGPGTRLLVL.

The chain is built from TRBV6-5 and TRBJ1-1; D is unclear. V gave up 5 bases and J gave up 1 base, with 14 bases separating them. Germline values: CDR1 MNHEY, CDR2 SVGAGI. The CDR3 runs to 15 residues. The CDR3 bases are TGTGCCAGCAGTCCCTTTCGGGATCCGAACACTGAAGCTTTCTTT. This translates into CASSPFRDPNTEAFF.

J is TRBJ1-2 and V is TRBV5-8; tentatively, D is TRBD1 (6 bases). The CDR3 has 14 residues. CDR1 and CDR2 from the germline V gene are SGHTS and YDEGEE. Deletions cut 3 bases from V and 5 bases from J, with 14 bases between. This chain's CDR3 is CASSWEQGFYGYTF. The CDR3 coding sequence is TGTGCCAGCAGCTGGGAACAGGGCTTTTATGGCTACACCTTC.

V gene TRBV30 combines with J gene TRBJ1-1, with D tentatively TRBD1 (5 bases). The germline gives CDR1 GTSNPN, CDR2 SVGIG (reference sequence). The V gene lost 6 bases and the J gene lost 5 bases, with 22 bases spanning the gap. This CDR3 is 15 amino acids long. The CDR3 is CACFNVGIRGTEAFF. The CDR3 DNA sequence: TGTGCCTGCTTTAACGTGGGGATCCGGGGGACTGAAGCTTTCTTT.

This chain joins TRBV6-1 and TRBJ2-5; D might be TRBD2 (6 bases). Germline V gene sequence: CDR1 MNHNS, CDR2 SASEGT. The ends were cut back, 5 bases at V and 9 bases at J, with 10 bases in the middle. The CDR3 consists of 11 residues. For the CDR3, the DNA is TGTGCCAGCAGTTACGGAGGGGCCCAGTACTTC. Its translation is CASSYGGAQYF.